Each of the 20 T cell receptor beta chains below was sequenced from the same sample in a study of T cells in Graves' hyperthyroidism and ophthalmopathy. What was amplified from RNA transcripts were TCR beta CDR3 regions. In the first-round RT-PCR of the TCR CDR3, the HTBI primer set was used. TCRdb re-called the multiplex PCR reads through MiXCR, storing one row per CDR3 protein. The sample includes about 360,000 distinct CDR3 sequences, roughly 13% of them seen just once. The sample comprised blood. The receptors shown here come from a woman under 30 with Graves' hyperthyroidism.

There are many counts of this clonotype. J is TRBJ2-7 and V is TRBV10-2, with a weak D call TRBD2 (6 bases). V shed 4 bases and J shed 7 bases, with 20 bases lying between them. CDR1 WSHSY and CDR2 SAAADI come from the germline V gene. This CDR3 has 15 amino acids. The CDR3 is CASSGSGTGFGEQYF. In DNA form, the CDR3 reads TGCGCCAGCAGTGGAAGTGGGACTGGCTTCGGGGAGCAGTACTTC.

This clonotype was seen ten or more times. This sequence joins TRBV2 and TRBJ1-2, with D perhaps matching TRBD1 (5 bases). Trimming shortened V by 4 bases and J by 4 bases, and 13 bases separated the two germline ends. Germline V gives CDR1 SNHLY, CDR2 FYNNEI. This CDR3 contains 14 residues. CDR3 amino acids: CASSARAGPYGYTF. The CDR3 coding sequence is TGTGCCAGCAGTGCTCGGGCAGGGCCCTATGGCTACACCTTC. The complete variable domain, with remaining parts taken from reference TRBV2 and TRBJ1-2, reads EPEVTQTPSHQVTQMGQEVILRCVPISNHLYFYWYRQILGQKVEFLVSFYNNEISEKSEIFDDQFSVERPDGSNFTLKIRSTKLEDSAMYFCASSARAGPYGYTFGSGTRLTVV.

This clonotype was recorded many times. The chain couples TRBV5-5 to TRBJ1-3, with 8 positions matching TRBD1. The CDR3 length is 14 residues. V trimming: 8 bases; J trimming: 4 bases; junction bases outside the gene matches: 8. Germline V gives CDR1 SGHKS, CDR2 YYEKEE (reference sequence). The DNA of the CDR3 is TGTGCCAGTACTTACGGGACAGGAGGAAACACCATATATTTT. This translates into CASTYGTGGNTIYF.

In regard to this clonotype: A junction boundary mismatches the germline segment, possibly from a read error. The rearrangement links TRBV5-6 to TRBJ2-2, with 7 bases identical to TRBD1. This CDR3 comprises 14 residues. Germline CDR1 reads SGHDT; CDR2 reads YYEEEE. The DNA of the CDR3 is TGTGCCAGCAGCCCCCCGACAGGGAACGGGGAGCTGCTTTTT. Its translation is CASSPPTGNGELLF.

The chain links TRBV4-3 to TRBJ2-3, with 10 bases matching TRBD2. V was pared by 1 base and J by 2 bases, with 9 bases of the junction left unmatched. This CDR3 region has 18 residues. Germline CDR1 reads LGHNA; CDR2 reads YSLEER. The CDR3 DNA reads TGCGCCAGCAGCCAAGTGGGGATAGCGGGAGGATACACAGATACGCAGTATTTT. This translates into CASSQVGIAGGYTDTQYF.

In its sample, this clonotype was seen many times. The chain carries TRBV28 and TRBJ2-7, with a possible D match to TRBD1 (6 bases). The germline V gene encodes CDR1 MDHEN and CDR2 SYDVKM. Trimming stripped 7 bases from V and 3 bases from J, with 16 bases between. The CDR3 loop spans 14 amino acids. CDR3 bases: TGTGCCAGCAATTTTGGGGGCCATCGCTACGAGCAGTACTTC. Encoded protein: CASNFGGHRYEQYF.

On this clonotype itself: A much larger clone lies one base from this, so it may be a read error. V is TRBV30 and J is TRBJ2-1; 9 positions agree with TRBD1. The J call is in doubt because the DNA end fits TRBJ2-7 better. The CDR3 runs to 15 residues. Germline CDR1 reads GTSNPN; CDR2 reads SVGIG (reference sequence). The CDR3 loop is CAWSQGQGSYNEQYF. In nucleotides, the CDR3 is TGTGCCTGGAGTCAGGGACAGGGATCCTACAATGAGCAGTACTTC.

This clonotype was detected many times. This chain uses TRBV10-3 with TRBJ1-5, with D possibly being TRBD1 (6 bases). The CDR3 has 15 residues. V lost 2 bases and J 4 bases, leaving 12 bases between the germline ends. Per germline, CDR1 ENHRY and CDR2 SYGVKD. The CDR3, as DNA: TGTGCCATCAGTGAGGAAAAGGGGGGTAATCAGCCCCAGCATTTT. It translates to CAISEEKGGNQPQHF.

This clonotype was observed at least ten times. The chain has TRBV29-1 and TRBJ1-1; D is undetermined. CDR3 length: 12 amino acids. The germline CDR1 and CDR2 sequences are SQVTM and ANQGSEA. Trimming pared 5 bases from V and 4 bases from J, leaving 11 bases between. The CDR3 reads CSVQAGSTEAFF. The CDR3 DNA sequence: TGCAGCGTTCAGGCGGGGAGCACTGAAGCTTTCTTT.

This clonotype was found many times. The chain joins TRBV28 to TRBJ1-1, with a weak D call TRBD1 (5 bases). Germline CDR1 is MDHEN and CDR2 is SYDVKM. With 3 bases removed from V and 8 bases from J, the gap between germline ends came to 13 bases. CDR3 length: 13 residues. The DNA for the CDR3 is TGTGCCAGCAGTTTTGGGGGGGTCTCGGAAGCTTTCTTT. It yields the protein CASSFGGVSEAFF. Complete variable domain (other parts from reference TRBV28 and TRBJ1-1): DVKVTQSSRYLVKRTGEKVFLECVQDMDHENMFWYRQDPGLGLRLIYFSYDVKMKEKGDIPEGYSVSREKKERFSLILESASTNQTSMYLCASSFGGVSEAFFGQGTRLTVV.

This clonotype has ten or more counts. The rearrangement links TRBV18 to TRBJ2-7, with D unresolved. Germline V CDR1 and CDR2: KGHSH, LQKENI. This CDR3 is 14 amino acids long. V lost 2 bases and J lost 4, with 12 bases in between. CDR3 sequence reads: CASSPVPLMYEQYF. Here the CDR3 DNA reads TGTGCCAGCTCACCAGTGCCCTTGATGTACGAGCAGTACTTC.

The V and J genes are TRBV19 and TRBJ1-5; D not resolved. CDR1 is LNHDA and CDR2 is SQIVND in the germline V gene (reference sequence). The length of the CDR3 is 15 residues. The V and J ends lost 6 bases and 2 bases respectively, with 14 bases between them. The CDR3 DNA reads as TGTGCCAGTAGGCGGGCGGGAGGTGGCAATCAGCCCCAGCATTTT. Its translation is CASRRAGGGNQPQHF. Using reference TRBV19 and TRBJ1-5 for the parts outside the CDR3, the full variable domain is DGGITQSPKYLFRKEGQNVTLSCEQNLNHDAMYWYRQDPGQGLRLIYYSQIVNDFQKGDIAEGYSVSREKKESFPLTVTSAQKNPTAFYLCASRRAGGGNQPQHFGDGTRLSIL.

This clonotype was counted many times. J is TRBJ1-2 and V is TRBV3-1, with a weak D call TRBD1 (5 bases). CDR1 and CDR2 (germline): LGHDT, YNNKEL (reference sequence). The CDR3 has 15 residues. Trimming left V 1 base short and J 2 bases short, with 11 bases between. CDR3 DNA sequence: TGTGCCAGCAGCCAAGGATTAACAGGCAACTATGGCTACACCTTC. This sequence encodes CASSQGLTGNYGYTF.

The chain carries TRBV7-2 and TRBJ2-7, with 7 nucleotides matching TRBD1. Germline loops: CDR1 SGHTA, CDR2 FQGNSA. J lost 5 bases, V lost 5 bases, and 12 bases had no gene match. This CDR3 region has 15 residues. This CDR3 reads CASSNLRGQGDEQYF. The CDR3, as DNA: TGTGCCAGCAGCAATCTTCGGGGCCAGGGGGACGAGCAGTACTTC.

There are many counts of this clonotype. This chain connects TRBV6-1 to TRBJ2-5; 9 bases are a match to TRBD1. Trimming at V came to 5 bases and at J to 2 bases, leaving 6 bases not matched to a gene. The CDR3 sequence is 15 residues long. Germline CDR1 and CDR2: MNHNS and SASEGT. CDR3 sequence (DNA): TGTGCCAGCAGTATACAGGGGGCAGGGCAAGAGACCCAGTACTTC. Translation gives CASSIQGAGQETQYF.

There are a few counts of this clonotype. The chain recombines TRBV5-1 with TRBJ2-7, with D perhaps matching TRBD1 or TRBD2 (5 bases each). Germline V gene data show CDR1 as SGHRS and CDR2 as YFSETQ. The CDR3 totals 15 residues. The V end lost 0 bases, the J end lost 2 bases, and 12 bases lay between the germline ends. The chain's CDR3 is CASSLEGRGAYEQYF. The CDR3 DNA is TGCGCCAGCAGCTTGGAAGGTAGAGGGGCCTACGAGCAGTACTTC. Full variable domain (missing parts from reference TRBV5-1 and TRBJ2-7): KAGVTQTPRYLIKTRGQQVTLSCSPISGHRSVSWYQQTPGQGLQFLFEYFSETQRNKGNFPGRFSGRQFSNSRSEMNVSTLELGDSALYLCASSLEGRGAYEQYFGPGTRLTVT.

This clonotype was recorded a few times. The chain employs TRBV24-1 and TRBJ2-2; D possibly matches TRBD1 or TRBD2 (6 bases each). The CDR3 loop spans 19 amino acids. Trimming cost V 4 bases and J 2 bases, with 22 bases left between them. Germline assignment: CDR1 KGHDR and CDR2 SFDVKD. The CDR3 loop reads CATSDLARDKDGNTGELFF. In DNA form, the CDR3 reads TGTGCCACCAGTGACCTAGCGCGGGACAAAGATGGAAACACCGGGGAGCTGTTTTTT.

Regarding this clonotype: A clone one base away is much larger, so this may be a read error. The gene calls are TRBV20-1 and TRBJ1-4; D uncertain. This CDR3 is built from 15 residues. Germline CDR1 DFQATT, CDR2 SNEGSKA (reference sequence). The V end lost 6 bases, the J end lost 1 base, and 15 bases lay between the germline ends. CDR3 DNA: TGCAGTGCCCAAACTGACGGTGGAACTAATGAAAAACTGTTTTTT. Its protein product is CSAQTDGGTNEKLFF.

This clonotype has ten or more counts. This chain connects TRBV7-9 to TRBJ2-3; D may be TRBD2 (6 bases). Trimming pared 7 bases from V and 8 bases from J, leaving 19 bases between. Germline loops: CDR1 SEHNR, CDR2 FQNEAQ (reference sequence). The CDR3 is made up of 14 amino acids. The CDR3 here is CASTLGLGSGTQYF. In DNA form, the CDR3 reads TGTGCCAGCACCCTGGGACTCGGCTCCGGTACGCAGTATTTT.

In this sample, this clonotype turned up many times. This chain uses TRBV18 with TRBJ2-5; perhaps D is TRBD1 or TRBD2 (6 bases each). Between the trimmed V and J ends, which lost 6 bases and 9 bases, there was a span of 29 bases. This CDR3 contains 17 residues. Germline V gene lookup returns CDR1 KGHSH and CDR2 LQKENI. CDR3 loop: CASSQNVGGLPSAAQYF. As DNA, the CDR3 is TGTGCCAGCTCCCAAAATGTCGGGGGCCTTCCTTCAGCGGCCCAGTACTTC.